A selection of T cell receptor beta chains follows, all from one sample in a study of cytomegalovirus exposure and HLA in healthy donors. Clones were sequenced by immunoSEQ multiplex PCR, and TCRdb holds only the in-frame ones, with some missing. The sample records roughly 220,000 clones, approximately 70% being singletons. The sample was PBMCs. These receptors all come from a man aged 35-49 years in good health and CMV-seropositive. The CDR3 runs from the conserved cysteine through the conserved F or W. Some rows have no size entry. The others give once, few or many, or a class for an expanded clone.

j_call: TRBJ2-7
cdr3_length: 13
clone_size: once
v_call: TRBV6-5
cdr3_aa: CASSGGLENEQYF

j_call: TRBJ1-2
cdr3_length: 15
clone_size: few
v_call: TRBV5-6
cdr3_aa: CASSFRGRGNYGYTF

j_call: TRBJ2-2
cdr3_length: 18
clone_size: .
v_call: TRBV18
cdr3_aa: CASSPMDLGQLRTGELFF

j_call: TRBJ2-7
cdr3_length: 15
clone_size: .
v_call: TRBV2
cdr3_aa: CASSEWLAGTYEQYF

j_call: TRBJ1-1
cdr3_length: 13
clone_size: .
v_call: TRBV9
cdr3_aa: CASSGFPEAEAFF

j_call: TRBJ2-7
cdr3_length: 16
clone_size: once
v_call: TRBV7-8
cdr3_aa: CASSSGRDRGNYEQYF

j_call: TRBJ1-1
cdr3_length: 20
clone_size: once
v_call: TRBV6-4
cdr3_aa: CASSDPGTGCVSRSLPEAFF

j_call: TRBJ2-5
cdr3_length: 13
clone_size: once
v_call: TRBV7-3
cdr3_aa: CASSLIEGGEQYF

j_call: TRBJ1-4
cdr3_length: 15
clone_size: .
v_call: TRBV25-1
cdr3_aa: CASSVGGQANEKLFF

j_call: TRBJ2-1
cdr3_length: 13
clone_size: .
v_call: TRBV6-5
cdr3_aa: CASSRTGDNEQFF

j_call: TRBJ2-5
cdr3_length: 13
clone_size: .
v_call: TRBV5-4
cdr3_aa: CASSAGPDGTQYF

j_call: TRBJ1-2
cdr3_length: 15
clone_size: once
v_call: TRBV19
cdr3_aa: CASSTTGFQGYGYTF

j_call: TRBJ2-7
cdr3_length: 15
clone_size: few
v_call: TRBV6-5
cdr3_aa: CASSSTGMLIYEQYF

j_call: TRBJ1-2
cdr3_length: 14
clone_size: .
v_call: TRBV7-9
cdr3_aa: CSSSLVGAGNGYTF

j_call: TRBJ1-5
cdr3_length: 19
clone_size: .
v_call: TRBV5-6
cdr3_aa: CASSLGGVDTATVNQPQHF

j_call: TRBJ1-1
cdr3_length: 12
clone_size: .
v_call: TRBV15
cdr3_aa: CATSLAGAEAFF

j_call: TRBJ2-3
cdr3_length: 13
clone_size: .
v_call: TRBV27
cdr3_aa: CASSLAWTDTQYF

j_call: TRBJ1-5
cdr3_length: 17
clone_size: .
v_call: TRBV5-8
cdr3_aa: CASSLLTGSTNNQPQHF

j_call: TRBJ2-7
cdr3_length: 14
clone_size: .
v_call: TRBV10-3
cdr3_aa: CAISVRGAIYEQYF

j_call: TRBJ1-2
cdr3_length: 12
clone_size: .
v_call: TRBV29-1
cdr3_aa: CSVEGHLSGYTF

j_call: TRBJ1-1
cdr3_length: 14
clone_size: few
v_call: TRBV7-9
cdr3_aa: CASSLAGPRTEAFF

j_call: TRBJ2-7
cdr3_length: 13
clone_size: few
v_call: TRBV4-1
cdr3_aa: CASSQEQGYEQYF

j_call: TRBJ1-2
cdr3_length: 14
clone_size: .
v_call: TRBV6-6
cdr3_aa: CASSYSRDNYGYTF

j_call: TRBJ1-6
cdr3_length: 15
clone_size: .
v_call: TRBV19
cdr3_aa: CASSRTGLSDSPLHF

j_call: TRBJ2-3
cdr3_length: 12
clone_size: .
v_call: TRBV29-1
cdr3_aa: CSVAQGGDTQYF

j_call: TRBJ2-4
cdr3_length: 16
clone_size: .
v_call: TRBV5-6
cdr3_aa: CASSSWDSLAKNIQYF

j_call: TRBJ1-6
cdr3_length: 16
clone_size: .
v_call: TRBV9
cdr3_aa: CASSASMRSYNSPLHF

j_call: TRBJ2-3
cdr3_length: 15
clone_size: .
v_call: TRBV18
cdr3_aa: CASSLGTGSTDTQYF

j_call: TRBJ1-2
cdr3_length: 14
clone_size: .
v_call: TRBV2
cdr3_aa: CASRARSQGYGYTF

j_call: TRBJ1-2
cdr3_length: 11
clone_size: .
v_call: TRBV28
cdr3_aa: CASRGGTGYTF

j_call: TRBJ2-5
cdr3_length: 16
clone_size: .
v_call: TRBV25-1
cdr3_aa: CASSESERGFQETQYF

j_call: TRBJ2-1
cdr3_length: 18
clone_size: .
v_call: TRBV5-1
cdr3_aa: CASSLGVGGEGAYNEQFF

j_call: TRBJ2-1
cdr3_length: 12
clone_size: few
v_call: TRBV4-1
cdr3_aa: CASSQYNNEQFF

j_call: TRBJ2-7
cdr3_length: 13
clone_size: .
v_call: TRBV10-3
cdr3_aa: CAISAGSSYEQYF

j_call: TRBJ1-2
cdr3_length: 14
clone_size: .
v_call: TRBV9
cdr3_aa: CASSPGGIANGYTF

j_call: TRBJ2-5
cdr3_length: 16
clone_size: few
v_call: TRBV28
cdr3_aa: CASTPGRRWGEETQYF

j_call: TRBJ2-5
cdr3_length: 15
clone_size: .
v_call: TRBV5-1
cdr3_aa: CASSLGGGSQETQYF

j_call: TRBJ2-5
cdr3_length: 14
clone_size: few
v_call: TRBV6-5
cdr3_aa: CASPFRRFQETQYF

j_call: TRBJ2-1
cdr3_length: 13
clone_size: few
v_call: TRBV5-6
cdr3_aa: CASSVTGGSEQFF

j_call: TRBJ1-1
cdr3_length: 18
clone_size: .
v_call: TRBV7-2
cdr3_aa: CASSYHPGQGPMNTEAFF

j_call: TRBJ2-1
cdr3_length: 17
clone_size: .
v_call: TRBV7-2
cdr3_aa: CASSLDPGPGSYNEQFF

j_call: TRBJ2-7
cdr3_length: 11
clone_size: .
v_call: TRBV25-1
cdr3_aa: CASSEGQGQYF

j_call: TRBJ2-4
cdr3_length: 19
clone_size: .
v_call: TRBV10-3
cdr3_aa: CAISESGTGVAGAKNIQYF

j_call: TRBJ2-7
cdr3_length: 15
clone_size: .
v_call: TRBV27
cdr3_aa: CASSLVAGETYEQYF

j_call: TRBJ2-7
cdr3_length: 16
clone_size: few
v_call: TRBV23-1
cdr3_aa: CASSPPTTPTGDEQYF

j_call: TRBJ2-3
cdr3_length: 18
clone_size: .
v_call: TRBV28
cdr3_aa: CASSLSGQQTSSTDTQYF

j_call: TRBJ2-3
cdr3_length: 17
clone_size: .
v_call: TRBV27
cdr3_aa: CASSALRDYGSTDTQYF

j_call: TRBJ2-5
cdr3_length: 12
clone_size: .
v_call: TRBV11-2
cdr3_aa: CASSFRGETQYF

j_call: TRBJ2-1
cdr3_length: 17
clone_size: few
v_call: TRBV5-1
cdr3_aa: CASSRTSGGGWYNEQFF

j_call: TRBJ2-7
cdr3_length: 18
clone_size: .
v_call: TRBV10-3
cdr3_aa: CAISESYSGTGGSYEQYF

j_call: TRBJ2-5
cdr3_length: 12
clone_size: .
v_call: TRBV29-1
cdr3_aa: CSVLGTQETQYF

j_call: TRBJ2-3
cdr3_length: 14
clone_size: .
v_call: TRBV5-1
cdr3_aa: CASSAGGSTDTQYF

j_call: TRBJ2-3
cdr3_length: 16
clone_size: .
v_call: TRBV29-1
cdr3_aa: CSVEGRGAQGTDTQYF